The 15 T cell receptor beta chains in this list originate from one sample, sequenced in a study of blood T cell repertoires in COVID-19. Generated by immunoSEQ multiplex PCR, the TCRdb table keeps only in-frame clones and is missing some. The sample carries roughly 45,000 clones, about 87% recorded once. The sequenced material came from peripheral blood. These TCRs come from a man in his 60s with active COVID-19.

As DNA, the CDR3 is TGCGCCAGCACCAAAGGGGGACTAGCGGACTTAACCGGGGAGCTGTTTTTT. The encoded protein is CASTKGGLADLTGELFF. The chain carries TRBV5-1 and TRBJ2-2, with 11 bases aligning to TRBD2. The CDR3 extends over 17 amino acids. Germline loops: CDR1 SGHRS, CDR2 YFSETQ. J gave up 5 bases and V 6 bases, and 12 bases lay outside the gene matches.

The V call is TRBV20-1, the J call TRBJ1-3; 8 positions match TRBD1. Germline loops: CDR1 DFQATT, CDR2 SNEGSKA (reference sequence). The CDR3 runs 14 residues. The V gene end was trimmed by 3 bases and the J gene end by 4 bases; junction bases not matched to a gene: 5. CDR3 sequence reads: CSASRTGYGNTIYF. The CDR3 DNA reads as TGCAGTGCTAGTAGGACAGGGTACGGAAACACCATATATTTT.

The chain has TRBV9 and TRBJ2-3, with D unresolved. The CDR3 covers 15 residues. The germline CDR1 and CDR2 sequences are SGDLS and YYNGEE. Trimming took 3 bases from V and 0 from J, leaving 11 bases between them. DNA of the CDR3: TGTGCCAGCAGCGGGGCGCTTTCTAGCACAGATACGCAGTATTTT. Its translation is CASSGALSSTDTQYF.

The chain recombines TRBV28 with TRBJ1-6; 7 bases line up with TRBD1. This CDR3 has 17 amino acids. CDR1 MDHEN and CDR2 SYDVKM come from the germline V gene. Trimming cost V 2 bases and J 3 bases; bases outside gene matches: 7. CDR3 amino acids: CASSLPRQGYYNSPLHF. The CDR3 DNA reads TGTGCCAGCAGTTTACCCCGACAGGGATACTATAATTCACCCCTCCACTTT. The entire variable domain, with the rest obtained from reference TRBV28 and TRBJ1-6, is as follows: DVKVTQSSRYLVKRTGEKVFLECVQDMDHENMFWYRQDPGLGLRLIYFSYDVKMKEKGDIPEGYSVSREKKERFSLILESASTNQTSMYLCASSLPRQGYYNSPLHFGNGTRLTVT.

V is TRBV28 and J is TRBJ2-1, with 8 bases lining up with TRBD2. The V segment lost 6 bases and the J segment 4 bases; nucleotides outside the gene matches: 8. The CDR3 consists of 15 residues. Germline V gives CDR1 MDHEN, CDR2 SYDVKM. The CDR3 sequence: CASRGPGGRYNEQFF. DNA of the CDR3: TGTGCCAGCAGGGGACCGGGGGGGCGGTACAATGAGCAGTTCTTC.

The chain recombines TRBV6-5 with TRBJ2-5, with D maybe TRBD2 (5 bases). CDR3 size: 14 residues. Germline-derived CDR1 and CDR2 are MNHEY and SVGAGI. V lost 7 bases, J lost 1 base, and 13 bases lay in between. The CDR3 nucleotides are TGTGCCAGCACCCCGGTTGGACTCCAAGAGACCCAGTACTTC. Its protein product is CASTPVGLQETQYF.

The chain joins TRBV19 to TRBJ1-6, with a tentative D call TRBD1 (6 bases). Trimming pared 3 bases from V and 1 base from J, leaving 19 bases between. Germline V gives CDR1 LNHDA, CDR2 SQIVND (reference sequence). CDR3 size: 19 residues. The CDR3 reads CASSIASRGGGSYNSPLHF. The CDR3 DNA is TGTGCCAGTAGTATTGCAAGCAGGGGTGGTGGGTCCTATAATTCACCCCTCCACTTT.

The V call is TRBV4-2, the J call TRBJ1-2; 9 nucleotides agree with TRBD1. Germline CDR1 LGHNA, CDR2 YNFKEQ. Trimming took 3 bases from V and 5 from J; bases not matched to a gene: 4. The CDR3 is made up of 14 amino acids. The CDR3 region is CASSQIGQGYGYTF. CDR3 in DNA: TGTGCCAGCAGCCAGATCGGACAGGGGTATGGCTACACCTTC.

The V call is TRBV28, the J call TRBJ2-7; 9 bases map to TRBD2. V lost 3 bases, J lost 2 bases, and 5 bases stayed unmatched. The CDR3 is 15 amino acids. The germline gives CDR1 MDHEN, CDR2 SYDVKM. The CDR3 region has the DNA TGTGCCAGCAGTTTTCAGCGGGGGGTTGCCTACGAGCAGTACTTC. Translated, it gives CASSFQRGVAYEQYF.

The chain is built from TRBV18 and TRBJ1-2, with D unclear. V lost 3 bases to trimming and J lost 0 bases, with 11 bases between them. The germline gives CDR1 KGHSH, CDR2 LQKENI. The CDR3 has 15 residues. This CDR3 is CASSPSQTPNYGYTF. The CDR3 DNA sequence: TGTGCCAGCTCACCCTCCCAGACTCCTAACTATGGCTACACCTTC.

This clone appeared a few times. V and J are TRBV18 and TRBJ2-2; TRBD1 agrees at 10 bases. J was trimmed by 7 bases and V by 2 bases; bases with no gene match: 4. This CDR3 has 15 residues. From germline, CDR1 is KGHSH and CDR2 LQKENI. The DNA for the CDR3 is TGTGCCAGCTCACCAGAGACAGGGGGCTTCGGGGAGCTGTTTTTT. Residues: CASSPETGGFGELFF.

By share of the sample, this clone is medium-sized (0.01 to 0.1%). The chain carries TRBV29-1 and TRBJ1-2; TRBD1 agrees at 8 bases. This CDR3 region has 15 residues. J lost 3 bases, V lost 3 bases, and 9 bases had no gene match. CDR1 and CDR2 (germline): SQVTM, ANQGSEA. The CDR3 DNA sequence: TGCAGCGTTGATTGGGTCGAGACAGGGGACTATGGCTACACCTTC. Amino acids: CSVDWVETGDYGYTF.

A few counts support this clone. The CDR3 nucleotides are TGTGCCAGCAGTTTATCCCGGACAGTCTATGGCTACACCTTC. Protein product: CASSLSRTVYGYTF. V is TRBV27 and J is TRBJ1-2; weak D call: TRBD1 (6 bases). Germline V lookup: CDR1 MNHEY, CDR2 SMNVEV (reference sequence). Between the trimmed V and J ends, which lost 0 bases and 4 bases, there was a span of 9 bases. The CDR3 sequence is 14 residues long.

The rearrangement joins TRBV3-1 (or the pseudogene TRBV3-2) to TRBJ1-1; the D is unclear. CDR1 is LGHDT and CDR2 is YNNKEL in the germline V gene (reference sequence). Trimming pared 1 base from V and 1 base from J, leaving 10 bases between. The CDR3 totals 15 residues. The CDR3 here is CASSQGLTENTEAFF. CDR3 nucleotide sequence: TGTGCCAGCAGCCAAGGACTGACGGAGAACACTGAAGCTTTCTTT.

This clone was recorded once. This chain uses TRBV3-1 (or the pseudogene TRBV3-2) with TRBJ2-3; 11 nucleotides align to TRBD2. Losses at the gene ends were 4 bases for V and 3 bases for J; bases not matched to a gene: 6. This CDR3 is built from 16 residues. Germline CDR1 reads LGHDT; CDR2 reads YNNKEL (reference sequence). The CDR3 is CASSRKLAGVTDTQYF. The CDR3, as DNA: TGTGCCAGCAGCCGGAAACTAGCGGGGGTTACAGATACGCAGTATTTT.